One T cell receptor beta chain is described in this entry. Its antigen is as yet unknown. This CDR3 spans 14 amino acids. The entry originates in a study of cytomegalovirus exposure and HLA in healthy donors. Points from the study as a whole: Investigators reported fewer than 200 TCR beta chains as tied to cytomegalovirus. A subsequent analysis found that TCR clusters from the first cohort also tended to co-occur in the approximately 110 validation repertoires, with about 95% of cluster scores above 0. There were some public TCRs occurring in many donors, but most TCR sequences were rare.

Libraries were prepared by immunoSEQ multiplex PCR; TCRdb keeps only in-frame clonotypes and omits some of them. This table holds under 150,000 clones, 88% found once. The sequence derives from a woman between 18 and 29 years old in good health and CMV-seropositive. The sequenced sample was PBMCs. The V gene is TRBV21-1, the J gene TRBJ2-7; the table's D call of TRBD1 was not tested on the DNA. TRBV21-1 has pseudogene status. CDR3 nucleotide sequence: TGTGCCAGCAGGAAGGGACAGGCCCGTTACGAGCAGTACTTC. Its translation: CASRKGQARYEQYF.